This T cell receptor (beta chain) was recovered during a study of blood T cell repertoires in COVID-19. Study context: Researchers got acute and convalescent COVID-19 samples from the United States, Italy and Spain. PBMCs, B-cell-depleted T cells, or T cells provided the cDNA or gDNA that made up the material.

In the study's own analysis: Quantification of nucleated cells was approximated via reference gene primer amplification. This table comes from immunoSEQ multiplex PCR, and its TCRdb copy is limited to in-frame clones, with some not included. The DNA gave D and trimming, while V, J and clone size come from that table. The table includes 200,000 to 300,000 clones, roughly four fifths detected once. Sequencing was done on a sample of peripheral blood. The receptor comes from a woman younger than 35 with acute or convalescent COVID-19.

CDR3 in amino acids: CASSSVLGQGVHGYTF. CDR3 nucleotide sequence: TGTGCCAGCAGTTCCGTCCTGGGACAGGGAGTTCATGGCTACACCTTC. The chain is built from TRBV6-5 and TRBJ1-2, with 9 bases aligning to TRBD1. Germline CDR1 MNHEY, CDR2 SVGAGI. CDR3 length equals 16 residues. Trimming cost V 4 bases and J 6 bases; bases outside gene matches: 12.